This T cell receptor (beta chain) was sequenced during a study of control samples from healthy donors and cancer patients. Trimming cost V 1 base and J 4 bases; bases outside gene matches: 6. The CDR3 has 16 residues. The V gene's germline CDR1 is MGHRA and CDR2 YSYEKL. Sequencing was performed with immunoSEQ multiplex PCR; in TCRdb, only in-frame clones are kept and a portion is missing. This sample has about 73,000 clones, with roughly 87% found just once. The sample comprised blood. The origin of this receptor is a woman aged 45-60 years in good health. The J gene is TRBJ2-5, the V gene TRBV4-1; 10 bases map to TRBD1. CDR3 loop: CASSQVRQGARETQYF. The CDR3 DNA follows: TGCGCCAGCAGCCAAGTCCGACAGGGGGCGCGAGAGACCCAGTACTTC.